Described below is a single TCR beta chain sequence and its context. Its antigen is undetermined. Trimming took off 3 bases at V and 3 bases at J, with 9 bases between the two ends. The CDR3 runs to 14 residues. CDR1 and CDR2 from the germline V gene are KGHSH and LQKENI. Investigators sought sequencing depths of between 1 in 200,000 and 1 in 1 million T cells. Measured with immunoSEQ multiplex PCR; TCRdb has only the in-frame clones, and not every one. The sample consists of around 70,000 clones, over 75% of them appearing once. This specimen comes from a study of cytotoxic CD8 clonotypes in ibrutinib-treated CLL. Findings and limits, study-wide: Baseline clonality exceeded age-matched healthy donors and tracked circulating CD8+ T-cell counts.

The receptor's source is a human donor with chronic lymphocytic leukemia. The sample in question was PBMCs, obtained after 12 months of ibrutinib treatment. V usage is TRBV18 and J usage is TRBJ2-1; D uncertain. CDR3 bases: TGTGCCAGCTCACCGGACCTGGACTACAATGAGCAGTTCTTC. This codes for CASSPDLDYNEQFF.